This record covers a single T cell receptor (beta chain). A clone one base away is much larger, so this may be a read error. Extraction also yielded germline DNA, while blood RNA was obtained from unsorted whole blood. The sample is drawn from a study of tumor-infiltrating lymphocytes in primary liver carcinoma. The CDR3 is 14 amino acids. Germline V gives CDR1 LGHNA, CDR2 YSLEER. TCR beta cDNA was reverse-transcribed from approximately 0.45 ug of total RNA. The reaction used a constant-region primer and ProtoScript II reverse transcriptase. Nested multiplex PCR, run for three rounds with slightly modified ARM-PCR, yielded TCR beta libraries. A C-beta reverse primer was combined with TRBV1-TRBV30 forward primers in the first two PCR rounds, and each round had 10 cycles. TCRdb reprocessed the multiplex PCR reads via MiXCR and lists one record per CDR3 protein. Among a few hundred thousand distinct CDR3 sequences listed, 50% to 75% were seen once.

Material: peripheral blood. The V and J genes are TRBV4-3 and TRBJ2-2; no definite D call. This TCR came from a woman in her 30s with primary liver carcinoma and hepatitis B virus infection. The CDR3 sequence is CAGSQSGNTGELFF. In DNA, the CDR3 is TGCGCCGGCAGCCAATCAGGGAACACCGGGGAGCTGTTTTTT.